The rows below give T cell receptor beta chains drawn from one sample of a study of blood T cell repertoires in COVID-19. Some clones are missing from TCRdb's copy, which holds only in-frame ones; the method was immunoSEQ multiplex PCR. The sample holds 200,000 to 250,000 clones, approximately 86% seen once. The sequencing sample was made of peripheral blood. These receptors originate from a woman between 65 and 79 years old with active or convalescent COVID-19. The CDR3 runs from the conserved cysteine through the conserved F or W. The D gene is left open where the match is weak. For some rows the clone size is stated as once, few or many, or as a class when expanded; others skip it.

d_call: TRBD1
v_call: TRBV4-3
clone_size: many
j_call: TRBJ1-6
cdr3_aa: CASSQPDRGNSPLHF
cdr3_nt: TGCGCCAGCAGCCAACCGGACAGGGGTAATTCACCCCTCCACTTT

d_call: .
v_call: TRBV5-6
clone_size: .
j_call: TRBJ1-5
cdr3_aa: CASSGIREGGLGPQHF
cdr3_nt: TGTGCCAGCAGCGGAATTCGGGAGGGAGGATTAGGGCCCCAGCATTTT

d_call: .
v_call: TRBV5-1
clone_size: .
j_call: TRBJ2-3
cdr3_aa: CASSLDVVGTADTQYF
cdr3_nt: TGCGCCAGCAGCTTGGATGTCGTCGGGACTGCGGATACGCAGTATTTT

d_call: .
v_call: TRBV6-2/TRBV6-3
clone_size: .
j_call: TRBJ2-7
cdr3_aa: CASSQTTYYEQYF
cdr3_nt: TGTGCCAGCAGCCAGACTACTTACTACGAGCAGTACTTC

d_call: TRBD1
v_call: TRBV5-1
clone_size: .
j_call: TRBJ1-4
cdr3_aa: CASSQGQRTTNEKLFF
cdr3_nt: TGCGCCAGCAGCCAGGGACAGCGAACAACTAATGAAAAACTGTTTTTT

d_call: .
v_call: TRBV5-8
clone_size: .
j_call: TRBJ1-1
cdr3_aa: CASSLQGLSTEAFF
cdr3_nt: TGTGCCAGCAGCTTGCAGGGGTTAAGCACTGAAGCTTTCTTT

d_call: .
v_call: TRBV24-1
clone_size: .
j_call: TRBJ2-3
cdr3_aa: CATSDLRGGGSSTQYF
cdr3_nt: TGTGCCACCAGTGATTTGAGGGGGGGCGGATCGAGTACGCAGTATTTT

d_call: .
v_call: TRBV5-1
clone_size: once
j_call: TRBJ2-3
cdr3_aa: CASSVGRGSDTQYF
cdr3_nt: TGCGCCAGCAGCGTGGGCCGGGGATCGGATACGCAGTATTTT

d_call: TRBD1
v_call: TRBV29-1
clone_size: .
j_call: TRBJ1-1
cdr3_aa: CSVGTGRDTEAFF
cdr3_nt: TGCAGCGTGGGGACAGGGAGGGACACTGAAGCTTTCTTT

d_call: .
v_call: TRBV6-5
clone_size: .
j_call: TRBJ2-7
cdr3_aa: CASSYPANGEQYF
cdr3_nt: TGTGCCAGCAGTTACCCCGCTAATGGCGAGCAGTACTTC

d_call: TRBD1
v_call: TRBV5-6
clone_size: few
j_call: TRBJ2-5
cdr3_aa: CASSVGTGSFGGTQYF
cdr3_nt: TGTGCCAGCAGCGTAGGGACAGGTAGTTTCGGGGGGACCCAGTACTTC

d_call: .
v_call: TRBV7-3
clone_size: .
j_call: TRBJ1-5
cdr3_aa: CASSLTAVGNQPQHF
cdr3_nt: TGTGCCAGCAGCTTAACGGCCGTGGGCAATCAGCCCCAGCATTTT

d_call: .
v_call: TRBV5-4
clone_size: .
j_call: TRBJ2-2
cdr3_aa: CASSLVVGGITGDTGELFF
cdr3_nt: TGTGCCAGCAGCTTGGTAGTCGGCGGTATCACGGGGGACACCGGGGAGCTGTTTTTT

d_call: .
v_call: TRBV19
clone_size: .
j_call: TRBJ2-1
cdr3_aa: CASSYRGNEQFF
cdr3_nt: TGTGCCAGTAGTTACCGGGGCAATGAGCAGTTCTTC

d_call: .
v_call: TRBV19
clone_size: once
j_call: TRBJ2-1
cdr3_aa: CASKEDPNNEQFF
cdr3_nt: TGTGCCAGTAAGGAGGACCCTAACAATGAGCAGTTCTTC

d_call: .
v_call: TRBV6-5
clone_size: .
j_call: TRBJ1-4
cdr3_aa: CASKGVNEKLFF
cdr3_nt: TGTGCCAGCAAAGGGGTTAATGAAAAACTGTTTTTT

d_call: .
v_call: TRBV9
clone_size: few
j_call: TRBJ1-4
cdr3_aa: CASSVDPLANEKLFF
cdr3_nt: TGTGCCAGCAGCGTAGATCCCTTAGCAAATGAAAAACTGTTTTTT

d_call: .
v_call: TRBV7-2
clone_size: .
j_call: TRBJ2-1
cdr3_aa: CASSLRFQGFNEQFF
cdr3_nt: TGTGCCAGCAGCTTAAGGTTCCAGGGCTTCAATGAGCAGTTCTTC

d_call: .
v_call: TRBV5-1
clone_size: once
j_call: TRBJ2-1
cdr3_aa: CASSIRQTYNEQFF
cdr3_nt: TGCGCCAGCAGCATCAGACAGACATACAATGAGCAGTTCTTC

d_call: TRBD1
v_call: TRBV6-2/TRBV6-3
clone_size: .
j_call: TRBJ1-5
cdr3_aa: CASSYELGDTGTGSNQPQHF
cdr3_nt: TGTGCCAGCAGTTACGAGCTCGGGGACACCGGGACAGGGAGCAATCAGCCCCAGCATTTT

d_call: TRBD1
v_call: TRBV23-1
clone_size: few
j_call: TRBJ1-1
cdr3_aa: CASNSGTGNTEAFF
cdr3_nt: TGCGCCAGCAATTCCGGGACAGGGAACACTGAAGCTTTCTTT

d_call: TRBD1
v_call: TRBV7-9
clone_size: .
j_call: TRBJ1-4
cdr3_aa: CASSSLGTGTANEKLFF
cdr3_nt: TGTGCCAGCAGCTCCCTGGGTACAGGGACAGCTAATGAAAAACTGTTTTTT

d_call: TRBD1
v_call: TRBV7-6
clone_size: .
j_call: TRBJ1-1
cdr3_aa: CASSQRTEGAAEAFF
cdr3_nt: TGTGCCAGCAGCCAAAGAACTGAGGGGGCAGCTGAAGCTTTCTTT

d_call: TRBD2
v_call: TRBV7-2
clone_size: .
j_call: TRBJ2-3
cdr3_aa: CASSPRRGGADTQYF
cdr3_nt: TGTGCCAGCAGCCCCCGGCGGGGGGGCGCTGATACGCAGTATTTT

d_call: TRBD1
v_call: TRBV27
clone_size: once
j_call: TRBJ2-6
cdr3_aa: CASSYSPTGAGANVLTF
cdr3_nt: TGTGCCAGCAGTTACTCTCCCACAGGGGCCGGGGCCAACGTCCTGACTTTC

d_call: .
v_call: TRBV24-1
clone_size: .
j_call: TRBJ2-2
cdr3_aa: CATSEGGWELFF
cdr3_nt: TGTGCCACCAGTGAGGGGGGTTGGGAGCTGTTTTTT

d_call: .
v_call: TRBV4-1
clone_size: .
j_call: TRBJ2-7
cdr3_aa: CASSQSYEQYF
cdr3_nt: TGCGCCAGCAGCCAGAGCTACGAGCAGTACTTC

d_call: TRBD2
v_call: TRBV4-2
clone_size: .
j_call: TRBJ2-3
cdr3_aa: CASSQVASGGGTDTQYF
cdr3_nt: TGTGCCAGCAGCCAAGTAGCTAGCGGGGGGGGCACAGATACGCAGTATTTT

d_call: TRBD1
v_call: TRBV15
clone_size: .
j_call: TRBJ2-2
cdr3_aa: CATSRGRNRGSTGELFF
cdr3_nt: TGTGCCACCAGCAGAGGCCGAAACAGGGGGTCCACCGGGGAGCTGTTTTTT

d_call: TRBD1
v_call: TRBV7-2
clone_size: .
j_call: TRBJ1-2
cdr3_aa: CASSLVEGAKGYTF
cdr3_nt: TGTGCCAGCAGCTTAGTTGAGGGGGCTAAAGGCTACACCTTC

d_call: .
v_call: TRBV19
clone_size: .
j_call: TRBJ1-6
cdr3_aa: CATSRPSTNSPLHF
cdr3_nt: TGTGCCACCTCTAGACCGAGCACGAATTCACCCCTCCACTTT

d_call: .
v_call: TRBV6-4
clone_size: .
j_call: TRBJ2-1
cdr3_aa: CASSDSLAGSYNEQFF
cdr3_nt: TGTGCCAGCAGTGACTCGTTGGCGGGTTCCTACAATGAGCAGTTCTTC

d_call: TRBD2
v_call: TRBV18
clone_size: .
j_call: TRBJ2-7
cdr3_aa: CATAAGGFSYEQYF
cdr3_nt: TGTGCCACCGCAGCGGGGGGTTTCTCCTACGAGCAGTACTTC

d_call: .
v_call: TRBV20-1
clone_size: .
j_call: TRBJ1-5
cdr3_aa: CSASGSLSNQPQHF
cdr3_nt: TGCAGTGCTAGTGGGTCCCTAAGCAATCAGCCCCAGCATTTT

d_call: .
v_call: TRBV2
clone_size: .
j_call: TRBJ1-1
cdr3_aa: CASRSIGGLDTEAFF
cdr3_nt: TGTGCCAGCAGATCTATCGGGGGGCTTGACACTGAAGCTTTCTTT

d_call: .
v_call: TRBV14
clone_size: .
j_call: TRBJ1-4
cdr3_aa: CASSQGTREKLFF
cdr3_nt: TGTGCCAGCAGCCAAGGTACTCGTGAAAAACTGTTTTTT

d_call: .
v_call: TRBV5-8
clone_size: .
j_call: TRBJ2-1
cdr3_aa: CASSPAVGGYNEQFF
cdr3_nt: TGTGCCAGCAGCCCAGCTGTGGGGGGCTACAATGAGCAGTTCTTC

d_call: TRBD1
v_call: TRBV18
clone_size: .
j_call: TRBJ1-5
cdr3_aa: CASSPPGQGPNQPQHF
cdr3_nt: TGTGCCAGCTCACCACCCGGACAGGGGCCTAATCAGCCCCAGCATTTT

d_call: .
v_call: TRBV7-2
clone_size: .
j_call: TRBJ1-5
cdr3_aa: CASSTGNQPQHF
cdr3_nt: TGTGCCAGCAGCACAGGCAATCAGCCCCAGCATTTT

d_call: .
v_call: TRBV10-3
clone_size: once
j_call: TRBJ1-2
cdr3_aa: CAISESRENYGYTF
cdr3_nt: TGTGCCATCAGTGAGTCCCGGGAGAACTATGGCTACACCTTC

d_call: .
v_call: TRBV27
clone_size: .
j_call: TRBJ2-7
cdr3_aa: CASSSGHPYEQYF
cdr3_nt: TGTGCCAGCAGCTCGGGACACCCCTACGAGCAGTACTTC

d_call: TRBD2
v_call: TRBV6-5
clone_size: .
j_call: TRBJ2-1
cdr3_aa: CASNLGRGFYNEQFF
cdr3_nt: TGTGCCAGCAATTTAGGGCGGGGGTTCTACAATGAGCAGTTCTTC

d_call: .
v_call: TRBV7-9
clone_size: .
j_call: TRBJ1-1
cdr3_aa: CASTHTGKEAFF
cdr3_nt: TGTGCCAGCACCCACACGGGGAAAGAAGCTTTCTTT

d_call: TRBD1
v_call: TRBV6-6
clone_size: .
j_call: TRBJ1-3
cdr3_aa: CASSYARGPENTIYF
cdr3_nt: TGTGCCAGCAGTTACGCTAGGGGGCCAGAAAACACCATATATTTT

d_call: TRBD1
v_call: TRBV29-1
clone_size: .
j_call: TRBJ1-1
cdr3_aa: CSVHRGTVGEAFF
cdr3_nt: TGCAGCGTCCACAGGGGGACCGTCGGTGAAGCTTTCTTT

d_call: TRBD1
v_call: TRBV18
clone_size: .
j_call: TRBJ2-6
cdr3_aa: CASSRTGGPGANVLTF
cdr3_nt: TGTGCCAGCTCACGGACAGGGGGACCTGGGGCCAACGTCCTGACTTTC

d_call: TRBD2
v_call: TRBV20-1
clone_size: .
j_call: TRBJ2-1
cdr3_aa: CSASSGGEQFF
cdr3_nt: TGCAGTGCTTCTAGCGGGGGGGAGCAGTTCTTC

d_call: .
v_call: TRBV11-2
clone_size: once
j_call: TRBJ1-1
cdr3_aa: CASSRQLGALSNTEAFF
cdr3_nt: TGTGCCAGCAGCAGACAATTGGGGGCCCTATCTAACACTGAAGCTTTCTTT

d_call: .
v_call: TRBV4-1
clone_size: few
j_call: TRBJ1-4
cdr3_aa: CASSQEGPGHLDEKLFF
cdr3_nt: TGCGCCAGCAGCCAAGAGGGCCCGGGACATCTCGATGAAAAACTGTTTTTT

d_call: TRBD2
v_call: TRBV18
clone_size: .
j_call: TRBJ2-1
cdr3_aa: CASSGTSGGAPDEQFF
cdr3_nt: TGTGCCAGCTCCGGGACTAGCGGGGGGGCCCCGGATGAGCAGTTCTTC

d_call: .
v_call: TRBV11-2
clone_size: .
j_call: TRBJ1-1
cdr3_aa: CASSLDYNTEAFF
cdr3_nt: TGTGCCAGCAGCTTAGATTATAACACTGAAGCTTTCTTT

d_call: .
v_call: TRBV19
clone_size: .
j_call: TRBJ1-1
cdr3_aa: CASSESGMGYTEAFF
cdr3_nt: TGTGCCAGTAGTGAATCAGGGATGGGATACACTGAAGCTTTCTTT

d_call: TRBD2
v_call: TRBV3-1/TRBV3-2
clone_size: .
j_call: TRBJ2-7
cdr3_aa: CASSPPPGGSYEQYF
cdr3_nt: TGTGCCAGCAGCCCCCCCCCGGGGGGATCCTACGAGCAGTACTTC

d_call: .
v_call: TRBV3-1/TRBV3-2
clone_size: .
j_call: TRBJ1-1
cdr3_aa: CASSSFSGMNTEAFF
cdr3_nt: TGTGCCAGCAGCTCATTCTCGGGGATGAACACTGAAGCTTTCTTT